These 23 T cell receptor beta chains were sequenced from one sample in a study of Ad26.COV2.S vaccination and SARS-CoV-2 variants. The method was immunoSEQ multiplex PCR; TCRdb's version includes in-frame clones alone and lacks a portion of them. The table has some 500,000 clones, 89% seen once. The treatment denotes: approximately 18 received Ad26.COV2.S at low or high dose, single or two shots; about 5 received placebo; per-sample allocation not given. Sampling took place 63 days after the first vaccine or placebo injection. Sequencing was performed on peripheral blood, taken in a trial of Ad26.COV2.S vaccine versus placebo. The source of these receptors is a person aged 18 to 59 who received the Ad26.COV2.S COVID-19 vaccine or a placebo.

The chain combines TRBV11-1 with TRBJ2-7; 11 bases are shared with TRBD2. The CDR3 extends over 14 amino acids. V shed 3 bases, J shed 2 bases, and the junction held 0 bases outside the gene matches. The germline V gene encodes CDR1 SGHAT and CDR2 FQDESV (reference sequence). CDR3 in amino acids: CASSFSGRAYEQYV. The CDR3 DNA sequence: TGTGCCAGCAGCTTTAGCGGGAGGGCCTACGAGCAGTACGTC.

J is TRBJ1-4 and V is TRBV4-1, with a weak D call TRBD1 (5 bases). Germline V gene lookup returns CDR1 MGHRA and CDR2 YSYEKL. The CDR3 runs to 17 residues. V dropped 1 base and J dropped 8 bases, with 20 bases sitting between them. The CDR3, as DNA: TGCGCCAGCAGCCAAGGGGGCATCATCTTAGGTAGCGAAAAACTGTTTTTT. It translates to CASSQGGIILGSEKLFF.

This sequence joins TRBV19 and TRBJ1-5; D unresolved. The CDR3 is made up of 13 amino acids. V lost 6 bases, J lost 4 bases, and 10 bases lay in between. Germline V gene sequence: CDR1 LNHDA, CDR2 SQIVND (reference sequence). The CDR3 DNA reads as TGTGCCAGTAGCGCGGTAAGAAATCAGCCCCAGCATTTT. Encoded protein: CASSAVRNQPQHF.

The CDR3 DNA follows: TGTGCCAGCAGCTTAGGGGCCTACGCTGGAAACACCATATATTTT. Amino acids: CASSLGAYAGNTIYF. The rearrangement links TRBV11-2 to TRBJ1-3, with unresolved D. The CDR3 contains 15 residues. Trimming removed 1 base from V and 2 bases from J, with 9 bases in between. CDR1 SGHAT and CDR2 FQNNGV come from the germline V gene.

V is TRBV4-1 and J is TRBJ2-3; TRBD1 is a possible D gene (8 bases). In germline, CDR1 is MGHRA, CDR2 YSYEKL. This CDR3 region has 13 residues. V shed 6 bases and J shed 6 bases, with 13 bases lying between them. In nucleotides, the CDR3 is TGCGCCAGCAGACAGGGGGGGGCCGATACGCAGTATTTT. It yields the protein CASRQGGADTQYF.

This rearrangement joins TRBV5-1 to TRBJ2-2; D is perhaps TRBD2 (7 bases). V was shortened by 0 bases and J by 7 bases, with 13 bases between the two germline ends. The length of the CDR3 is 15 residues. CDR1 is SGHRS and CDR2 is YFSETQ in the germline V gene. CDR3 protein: CASSLGRGASGELFF. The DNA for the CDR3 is TGCGCCAGCAGCTTGGGACGGGGGGCAAGCGGGGAGCTGTTTTTT.

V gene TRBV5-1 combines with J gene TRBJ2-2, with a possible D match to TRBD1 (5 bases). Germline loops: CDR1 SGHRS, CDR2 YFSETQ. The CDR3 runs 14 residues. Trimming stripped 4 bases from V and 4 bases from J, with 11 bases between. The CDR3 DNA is TGCGCCAGCAGCATGACAGAGTCCACCGGGGAGCTGTTTTTT. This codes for CASSMTESTGELFF. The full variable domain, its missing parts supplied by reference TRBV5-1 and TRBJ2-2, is KAGVTQTPRYLIKTRGQQVTLSCSPISGHRSVSWYQQTPGQGLQFLFEYFSETQRNKGNFPGRFSGRQFSNSRSEMNVSTLELGDSALYLCASSMTESTGELFFGEGSRLTVL.

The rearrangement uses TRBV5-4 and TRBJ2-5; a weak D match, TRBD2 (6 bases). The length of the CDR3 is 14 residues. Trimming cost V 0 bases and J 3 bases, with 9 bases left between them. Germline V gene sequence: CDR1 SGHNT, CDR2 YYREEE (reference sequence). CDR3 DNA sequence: TGTGCCAGCAGCTTGGCGGGAGTAGAAGAGACCCAGTACTTC. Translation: CASSLAGVEETQYF.

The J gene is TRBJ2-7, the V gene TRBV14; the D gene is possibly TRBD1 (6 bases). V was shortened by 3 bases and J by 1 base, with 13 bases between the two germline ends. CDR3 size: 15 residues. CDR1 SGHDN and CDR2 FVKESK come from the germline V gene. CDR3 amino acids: CASSQQGPPSYEQYF. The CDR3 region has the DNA TGTGCCAGCAGCCAGCAGGGGCCCCCATCCTACGAGCAGTACTTC.

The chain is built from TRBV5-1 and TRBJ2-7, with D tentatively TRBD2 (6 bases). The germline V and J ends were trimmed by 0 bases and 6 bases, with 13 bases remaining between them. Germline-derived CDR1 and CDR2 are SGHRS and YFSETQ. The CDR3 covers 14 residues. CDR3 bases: TGCGCCAGCAGCTTGGCTGGGGGGAGAGGCGAGCAGTACGTC. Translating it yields CASSLAGGRGEQYV.

The DNA of the CDR3 is TGTGCCACCCAAGACAACTACGATCAGCCCCAGCATTTT. Protein: CATQDNYDQPQHF. The chain links TRBV24-1 to TRBJ1-5, with D unresolved. Germline V gene lookup returns CDR1 KGHDR and CDR2 SFDVKD. Trimming removed 9 bases from V and 5 bases from J, with 13 bases in between. The CDR3 is 13 amino acids.

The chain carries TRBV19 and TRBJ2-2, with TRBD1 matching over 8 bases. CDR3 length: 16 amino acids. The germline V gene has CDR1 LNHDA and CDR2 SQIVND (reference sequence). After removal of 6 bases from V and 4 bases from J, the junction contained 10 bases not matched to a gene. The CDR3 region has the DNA TGTGCCAGTAGCCATAGGGACAGGACAACCACCGGGGAGCTGTTTTTT. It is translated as CASSHRDRTTTGELFF. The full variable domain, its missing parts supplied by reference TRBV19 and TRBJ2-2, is DGGITQSPKYLFRKEGQNVTLSCEQNLNHDAMYWYRQDPGQGLRLIYYSQIVNDFQKGDIAEGYSVSREKKESFPLTVTSAQKNPTAFYLCASSHRDRTTTGELFFGEGSRLTVL.

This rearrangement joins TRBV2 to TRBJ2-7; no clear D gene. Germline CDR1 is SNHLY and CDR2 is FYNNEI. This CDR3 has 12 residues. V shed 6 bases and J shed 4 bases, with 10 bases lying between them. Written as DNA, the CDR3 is TGTGCCAGCAGCGCTAAGTGGTACGAGCAGTACTTC. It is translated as CASSAKWYEQYF. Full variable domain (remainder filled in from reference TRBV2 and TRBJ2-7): EPEVTQTPSHQVTQMGQEVILRCVPISNHLYFYWYRQILGQKVEFLVSFYNNEISEKSEIFDDQFSVERPDGSNFTLKIRSTKLEDSAMYFCASSAKWYEQYFGPGTRLTVT.

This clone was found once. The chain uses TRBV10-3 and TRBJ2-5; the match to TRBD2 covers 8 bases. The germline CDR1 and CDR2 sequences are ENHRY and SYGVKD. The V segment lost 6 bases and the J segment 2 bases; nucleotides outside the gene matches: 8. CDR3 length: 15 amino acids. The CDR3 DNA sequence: TGTGCCATCAGCGCCTCCACTAGCGGACAAGAGACCCAGTACTTC. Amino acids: CAISASTSGQETQYF.

CDR3 nucleotides: TGTGCCAGCAGCCAAGATAATTACTATGGCTACACCTTC. Translation: CASSQDNYYGYTF. The chain combines TRBV3-1 (or the pseudogene TRBV3-2) with TRBJ1-2; D unresolved. This CDR3 region has 13 residues. Germline V CDR1 and CDR2: LGHDT, YNNKEL (reference sequence). V shed 0 bases and J shed 3 bases, with 5 bases lying between them.

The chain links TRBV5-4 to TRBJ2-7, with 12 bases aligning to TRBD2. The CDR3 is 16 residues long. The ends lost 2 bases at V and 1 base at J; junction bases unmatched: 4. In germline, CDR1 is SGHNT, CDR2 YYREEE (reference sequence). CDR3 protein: CASSLGLAGLSYEQYF. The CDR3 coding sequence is TGTGCCAGCAGCTTAGGACTAGCGGGGCTATCCTACGAGCAGTACTTC.

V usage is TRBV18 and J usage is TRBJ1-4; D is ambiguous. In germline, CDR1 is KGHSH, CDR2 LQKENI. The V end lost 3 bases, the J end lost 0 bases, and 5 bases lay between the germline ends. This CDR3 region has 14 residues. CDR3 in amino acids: CASSPLSTNEKLFF. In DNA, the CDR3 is TGTGCCAGCTCACCCCTATCAACTAATGAAAAACTGTTTTTT.

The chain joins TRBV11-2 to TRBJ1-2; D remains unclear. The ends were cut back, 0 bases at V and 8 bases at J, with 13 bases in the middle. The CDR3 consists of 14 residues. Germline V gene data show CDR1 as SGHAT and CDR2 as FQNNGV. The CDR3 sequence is CASSLDFGGSGYTF. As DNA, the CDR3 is TGTGCCAGCAGCTTAGATTTTGGAGGGAGCGGCTACACCTTC.

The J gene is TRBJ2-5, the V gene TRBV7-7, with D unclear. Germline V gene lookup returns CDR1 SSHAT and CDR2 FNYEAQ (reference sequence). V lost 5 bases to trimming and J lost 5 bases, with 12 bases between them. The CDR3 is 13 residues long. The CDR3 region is CASSLRVLETQYF. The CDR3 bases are TGTGCCAGCAGCCTCCGGGTCCTTGAGACCCAGTACTTC. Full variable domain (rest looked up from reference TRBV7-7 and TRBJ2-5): GAGVSQSPRYKVTKRGQDVTLRCDPISSHATLYWYQQALGQGPEFLTYFNYEAQPDKSGLPSDRFSAERPEGSISTLTIQRTEQRDSAMYRCASSLRVLETQYFGPGTRLLVL.

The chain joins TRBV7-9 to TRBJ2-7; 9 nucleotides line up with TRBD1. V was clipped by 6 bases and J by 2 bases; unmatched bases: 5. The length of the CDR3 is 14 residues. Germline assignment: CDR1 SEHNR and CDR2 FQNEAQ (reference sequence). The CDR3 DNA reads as TGTGCCAGCAGAGGTGGGACAGGGACCTACGAGCAGTACGTC. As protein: CASRGGTGTYEQYV.

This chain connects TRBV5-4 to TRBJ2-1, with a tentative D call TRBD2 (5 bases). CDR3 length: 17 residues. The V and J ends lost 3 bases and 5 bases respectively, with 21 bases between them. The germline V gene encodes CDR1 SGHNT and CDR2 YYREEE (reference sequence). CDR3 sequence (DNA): TGTGCCAGCAGCTCCCCCGCGGGCAGCAGGACGGACAATGAGCAGTTCTTC. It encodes CASSSPAGSRTDNEQFF.

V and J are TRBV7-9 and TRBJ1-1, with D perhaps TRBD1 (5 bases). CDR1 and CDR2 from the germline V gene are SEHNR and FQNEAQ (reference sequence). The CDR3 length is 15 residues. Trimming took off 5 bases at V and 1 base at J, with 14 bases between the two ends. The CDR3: CASSPPGGENTEAFF. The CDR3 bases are TGTGCCAGCAGCCCTCCGGGGGGGGAGAACACTGAAGCTTTCTTT.

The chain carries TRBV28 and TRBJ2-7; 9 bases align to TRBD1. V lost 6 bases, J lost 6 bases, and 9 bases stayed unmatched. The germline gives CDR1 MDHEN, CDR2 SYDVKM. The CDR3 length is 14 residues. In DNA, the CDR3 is TGTGCCAGCAGAAACCCGGGACAGGGTGGCGAGCAGTACGTC. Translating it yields CASRNPGQGGEQYV.